This TCR beta chain appears in the sequencing data of a study of cytotoxic CD8 clonotypes in ibrutinib-treated CLL (dated by TCRdb to the early 2020s). As for the study more broadly: The cohort included about 15 treatment-naive and eleven to twelve relapsed/refractory patients; roughly 17 were IGHV unmutated. Responses were partial in roughly 24 patients and complete in 2; after median about 68 months follow-up, about 14 stayed in remission and approximately 12 progressed. Response samples were obtained after a median of approximately twelve months of treatment, with a range of roughly 6 to 40 months. An average of roughly 270,000 productive templates and some 99,000 productive rearrangements was obtained per sample. Longitudinal samples were obtainable from about 30% of the roughly 86 participants in the trial. Cryopreserved peripheral blood mononuclear cells were obtained prior to treatment, at the time of response, and at either disease progression or sustained remission. All remission and progressive disease samples were collected while patients were still receiving ibrutinib. Broader findings and caveats from the paper: An increase in clonality was observed at ibrutinib response, with clonality remaining stable during sustained remission and falling back toward baseline at progression. Lymph node repertoires were not examined, and the timing of sampling was not matched between patients in sustained remission and those whose disease progressed. At baseline, clonality was higher than in age-matched healthy donors and showed a strong correlation with circulating CD8+ T-cell counts. Public clonotypes were rare and either contracted or stayed stable during treatment, and the rise in clonality at ibrutinib response reflected the expansion of private clonotypes.

V trim: 1 base; J trim: 3 bases; unmatched bases: 11. As encoded in the germline V gene, CDR1 is SGHTA while CDR2 is FQGNSA. The CDR3 sequence holds 18 residues, the cysteine and phenylalanine included. The CDR3 DNA has 54 bases and is translated from base 1. The goal of deep resolution MiSeq sequencing was a depth between 1 in 1 million and 1 in 200,000 T cells, and coverage averaged 10x per clonotype. The immunoSEQ hsTCRB Kit was used to generate the TCR beta libraries. On the study's bioinformatics: Data were analyzed with ImmunoSEQ Data Assistant and ImmunoSEQ Analyzer, with V, D and J genes assigned per IMGT definitions. Clonality, which ranges from 0 to 1, was calculated by subtracting the normalized Shannon entropy of productive rearrangement frequencies from one. Only overrepresented clonotypes making up at least 0.05% of each patient's repertoire were included in the public clonotype analysis. Thirteen repertoires from age-matched healthy donors, obtained from immuneACCESS, served as clonality controls. In TCRdb, the immuneACCESS table is reduced to in-frame sequences with V and J assigned. These tables do not hold every clone; where another copy was compared, an unresolved V gene accounts for under half, and the others remain unexplained. That table is the source of V, J and clone size, and D and trimming were worked out from the DNA. Here the sample has about 140,000 clones; 80% occur a single time. 7.5% to 9% of the sample rests with the top ten.

Approximately 2 micrograms of genomic DNA were extracted from cryopreserved PBMCs for TCR beta library preparation. Longitudinal blood samples from CLL patients receiving ibrutinib monotherapy were subjected to high-throughput TCR beta sequencing. Patients were enrolled in a phase 2 open-label single-center ibrutinib monotherapy trial. As concerns this clone: Its antigen has not been determined. No quality values exist for individual bases; no much larger clone is one base distant.

This clonotype was obtained from a human donor with chronic lymphocytic leukemia. Rearrangement joined TRBV7-2 to TRBJ2-3; 9 central bases correspond to TRBD2. Sequenced here: PBMCs, sampled after 36 months of ibrutinib treatment. The DNA is as follows: TGTGCCAGCAGCTTAGTAGCGGGAGTAGGAAGGAGGACAGATACGCAGTATTTT. The encoded protein is CASSLVAGVGRRTDTQYF.